Presented here are 29 T cell receptor beta chains from one specimen sequenced in a study of T cells in Graves' hyperthyroidism and ophthalmopathy. Template material for amplifying TCR beta CDR3 regions consisted of RNA transcripts. RT-PCR in the first round (using the HTBI primer set) targeted the TCR CDR3. TCRdb called the multiplex PCR reads again in MiXCR, with one record for every CDR3 protein. The repertoire holds 450,000 to 550,000 distinct CDR3 sequences, with about 24% as singletons. Sequencing was done on a sample of blood. Source of these receptors: a woman in her thirties with Graves' ophthalmopathy.

This clonotype was seen repeatedly, ten times or more. The V call is TRBV7-2, the J call TRBJ2-5; D possibly corresponds to TRBD2 (7 bases). The CDR3 has 14 amino acids. The germline CDR1 and CDR2 sequences are SGHTA and FQGNSA. Trimming removed 5 bases from V and 5 bases from J, with 15 bases in between. The CDR3 coding sequence is TGTGCCAGCAGCCCGTTCGGGGGGCCGGAGACCCAGTACTTC. Translating it yields CASSPFGGPETQYF.

Ten or more counts support this clonotype. This may be a read error: a much more frequent sequence differs by one nucleotide. This is likely a read error, given that the CDR3 carries no conserved phenylalanine or tryptophan at its end. The gene calls are TRBV6-1 and TRBJ1-1; D perhaps matches TRBD1 (6 bases). The CDR3 length is 15 residues. Looked up from germline, CDR1 is MNHNS and CDR2 is SASEGT. Deletions cut 2 bases from V and 4 bases from J, with 14 bases between. For the CDR3, the DNA is TGTGCCAGCAGTGAACATGGGGGGCAGGGCACTGAAGCTTTCCTT. Translated, it gives CASSEHGGQGTEAFL.

The chain combines TRBV6-9 with TRBJ1-2; no clear D. This CDR3 contains 18 residues. The germline V gene encodes CDR1 MNHGY and CDR2 SVAAGI. Trimming removed 0 bases at V and 0 bases at J, with 17 bases between. The CDR3 sequence is CASSYSGSLDFSNYGYTF. The CDR3 DNA reads as TGTGCCAGCAGTTATTCGGGGAGTCTAGATTTTTCTAACTATGGCTACACCTTC.

This clonotype was picked up many times. The chain uses TRBV15 and TRBJ1-1; D is possibly TRBD1 (5 bases). Trimming left V 0 bases short and J 6 bases short, with 8 bases between. CDR1 and CDR2 (germline): LNHNV, YYDKDF (reference sequence). CDR3 size: 13 residues. CDR3 sequence (DNA): TGTGCCACCAGCAGAGAAGGGGTATCTGAAGCTTTCTTT. Protein sequence: CATSREGVSEAFF.

This clonotype was seen many times. V and J are TRBV20-1 and TRBJ2-7; D not certain. With 0 bases removed from V and 4 bases from J, the gap between germline ends came to 16 bases. The CDR3 sequence is 15 residues long. Looked up from germline, CDR1 is DFQATT and CDR2 is SNEGSKA (reference sequence). CDR3 amino acids: CSARDGRSPKYEQYF. The CDR3 DNA reads TGCAGTGCTAGAGATGGACGCAGCCCGAAGTACGAGCAGTACTTC.

The J gene is TRBJ2-7, the V gene TRBV12-3 or TRBV12-4; a weak D match, TRBD1 (6 bases). Trimming pared 8 bases from V and 3 bases from J, leaving 11 bases between. This CDR3 has 12 amino acids. The CDR3 protein is CASGGVDYEQYF. CDR3 sequence (DNA): TGTGCCAGCGGGGGCGTGGACTACGAGCAGTACTTC.

This clonotype was detected many times. The chain has TRBV6-5 and TRBJ1-1; the D is unclear. The germline gives CDR1 MNHEY, CDR2 SVGAGI. The germline V and J ends were trimmed by 0 bases and 1 base, with 9 bases remaining between them. There are 15 residues in the CDR3. CDR3 residues: CASSYSITGNTEAFF. The DNA of the CDR3 is TGTGCCAGCAGTTACTCGATAACGGGGAACACTGAAGCTTTCTTT.

This clonotype was seen ten or more times. The rearrangement joins TRBV20-1 to TRBJ2-5, with 7 bases aligning to TRBD1. V lost 3 bases and J lost 2; bases outside the gene matches: 6. Germline CDR1 reads DFQATT; CDR2 reads SNEGSKA (reference sequence). The CDR3 is made up of 14 amino acids. The CDR3 sequence is CSASGKGAQETQYF. The CDR3 DNA reads as TGCAGTGCTAGTGGGAAGGGGGCGCAAGAGACCCAGTACTTC.

Of note for this clonotype: At one end the junction does not follow the germline gene, possibly because of a read error. The chain is built from TRBV11-1 and TRBJ1-2, with D uncertain. The CDR3 covers 17 residues. CDR1 and CDR2 from the germline V gene are SGHAT and FQDESV (reference sequence). CDR3 sequence reads: CASSLIGRIEWINGHTF. DNA for the CDR3: TGTGCCAGCAGCTTAATCGGTCGGATAGAATGGATCAATGGCCACACCTTC.

At least ten counts were recorded for this clonotype. The rearrangement joins TRBV6-1 to TRBJ2-7, with 7 bases lining up with TRBD1. CDR3 size: 12 residues. Germline CDR1 MNHNS, CDR2 SASEGT. V lost 8 bases and J lost 3; bases outside the gene matches: 4. CDR3 residues: CASGDSYYEQYF. Written as DNA, the CDR3 is TGTGCCAGCGGGGACAGTTACTACGAGCAGTACTTC.

This clonotype was found a few times. This chain uses TRBV15 with TRBJ2-7; D perhaps matches TRBD1 (6 bases). V lost 2 bases and J lost 4, with 9 bases in between. This CDR3 has 13 residues. The germline V gene encodes CDR1 LNHNV and CDR2 YYDKDF (reference sequence). The CDR3: CATSRNREYEQYF. CDR3 nucleotide sequence: TGTGCCACCAGCAGAAACAGGGAGTACGAGCAGTACTTC.

This clonotype was seen only a few times. A read error may produce the germline difference seen at one junction end. The J gene is TRBJ2-2, the V gene TRBV27, with a weak D call TRBD2 (5 bases). This CDR3 is built from 12 residues. The germline V gene has CDR1 MNHEY and CDR2 SMNVEV (reference sequence). CDR3 region: CASSPNTGELCF. In nucleotides, the CDR3 is TGTGCCAGCAGTCCCAACACCGGGGAGCTGTGTTTT.

The sample holds many counts of this clonotype. The genes are TRBV7-8 and TRBJ2-7; no reliable D call. Germline V lookup: CDR1 SGHVS, CDR2 FQNEAQ. V lost 5 bases to trimming and J lost 3 bases, with 11 bases between them. This CDR3 is built from 13 residues. The chain's CDR3 is CASSEVEIYEQYF. The CDR3 coding sequence is TGTGCCAGCAGCGAGGTTGAGATCTACGAGCAGTACTTC.

This chain's CDR3 is CATSSHDTYRSYEQYF. The CDR3 region has the DNA TGTGCCACCAGCAGCCACGACACCTATAGGTCCTACGAGCAGTACTTC. This sequence joins TRBV15 and TRBJ2-7; D is uncertain. Germline V gives CDR1 LNHNV, CDR2 YYDKDF (reference sequence). CDR3 length: 16 amino acids. Deletions cut 3 bases from V and 1 base from J, with 16 bases between.

This clonotype was detected a few times. The rearrangement joins TRBV11-2 to TRBJ2-7; possible D gene TRBD1, 5 bases. CDR3 length equals 14 residues. V was pared by 1 base and J by 6 bases, with 13 bases between. Germline values: CDR1 SGHAT, CDR2 FQNNGV. The CDR3 spells CASSLVGAGLEQYF. CDR3 DNA: TGTGCCAGCAGCTTAGTAGGGGCAGGGCTCGAGCAGTACTTC.

This clonotype has at least ten counts. This chain connects TRBV28 to TRBJ1-5; TRBD1 is a possible D gene (5 bases). The germline CDR1 and CDR2 sequences are MDHEN and SYDVKM. This CDR3 spans 15 amino acids. V was clipped by 7 bases and J by 6 bases, with 19 bases between them. CDR3 nucleotide sequence: TGTGCCAGCACCACCCCGGGGCCGCCGGGTCAGCCCCAGCATTTT. Encoded protein: CASTTPGPPGQPQHF.

CDR3 residues: CASRDPGQGKYEQYF. DNA for the CDR3: TGTGCCAGCAGAGACCCGGGACAGGGGAAATACGAGCAGTACTTC. The chain uses TRBV6-1 and TRBJ2-7, with 10 bases that match TRBD1. Unmatched junction bases numbered 9, after V lost 6 bases and J lost 4 bases. This CDR3 comprises 15 residues. The germline V gene encodes CDR1 MNHNS and CDR2 SASEGT.

The sample holds a few counts of this clonotype. This chain links TRBV29-1 with TRBJ2-7; perhaps TRBD1 as D (5 bases). Germline CDR1 and CDR2: SQVTM and ANQGSEA. There are 12 residues in the CDR3. Trimming left V 0 bases short and J 3 bases short, with 6 bases between. The CDR3 loop reads CSVEDRGYEQYF. The DNA for the CDR3 is TGCAGCGTTGAAGATAGGGGCTACGAGCAGTACTTC.

This clonotype came up many times. V and J are TRBV15 and TRBJ2-7; tentatively, D is TRBD2 (5 bases). Trimming stripped 4 bases from V and 1 base from J, with 14 bases between. The CDR3 totals 15 residues. CDR1 is LNHNV, CDR2 YYDKDF, per germline (reference sequence). CDR3 sequence reads: CATSTERTGSYEQYF. Here the CDR3 DNA reads TGTGCCACCAGCACGGAAAGGACTGGATCCTACGAGCAGTACTTC.

Many counts were recorded for this clonotype. The rearrangement joins TRBV5-1 to TRBJ1-3; D is possibly TRBD1 (6 bases). The germline V gene encodes CDR1 SGHRS and CDR2 YFSETQ. The CDR3 is 15 amino acids. V gave up 4 bases and J gave up 0 bases, with 11 bases separating them. CDR3 sequence: CASSEDSFSGNTIYF. The CDR3, as DNA: TGCGCCAGCAGCGAGGACAGTTTCTCTGGAAACACCATATATTTT.

This clonotype has more than one count but fewer than ten. Sequence at one end of the junction differs from germline and may be a read error. The V gene is TRBV5-1, the J gene TRBJ2-2; D gene ambiguous. Per germline, CDR1 SGHRS and CDR2 YFSETQ. The CDR3 is 14 residues long. The CDR3 DNA follows: TGCGCCAGCAACTTGGTAATGGGGACCGGGGAGCTGTTTTTT. Its translation is CASNLVMGTGELFF.

This clonotype has more than one count but fewer than ten. This chain connects TRBV11-2 to TRBJ2-7; D not certain. Germline CDR1 is SGHAT and CDR2 is FQNNGV. Trimming removed 0 bases from V and 0 bases from J, with 9 bases in between. This CDR3 comprises 15 residues. The CDR3, as DNA: TGTGCCAGCAGCTTAGACCCTATAACCTCCTACGAGCAGTACTTC. This encodes CASSLDPITSYEQYF.

This clonotype was seen a few times. The V call is TRBV7-6, the J call TRBJ2-2; no firm D call. Between the trimmed V and J ends, which lost 5 bases and 1 base, there was a span of 11 bases. The CDR3 sequence is 15 residues long. CDR1 is SGHVS and CDR2 is FNYEAQ in the germline V gene. The CDR3 bases are TGTGCCAGCAGCATGAGAGTGCAGAACACCGGGGAGCTGTTTTTT. Translation: CASSMRVQNTGELFF.

This clonotype was seen many times. The chain employs TRBV20-1 and TRBJ1-2; 11 positions match TRBD1. CDR3 length: 13 residues. The germline V gene encodes CDR1 DFQATT and CDR2 SNEGSKA (reference sequence). Losses at the gene ends were 3 bases for V and 6 bases for J; bases not matched to a gene: 3. The CDR3 DNA reads TGCAGTGCTAGGGACAGGGGGCCTGATGGCTACACCTTC. It encodes CSARDRGPDGYTF.

This clonotype appeared many times. The chain couples TRBV6-5 to TRBJ2-7; 9 nucleotides line up with TRBD2. Trimming took 2 bases from V and 5 from J; bases not matched to a gene: 7. CDR3 length: 15 residues. Per germline, CDR1 MNHEY and CDR2 SVGAGI. The CDR3 loop is CASSYAGLAIHEQYF. CDR3 sequence (DNA): TGTGCCAGCAGTTACGCGGGACTAGCCATCCACGAGCAGTACTTC.

This clonotype has just one count. The CDR3 DNA follows: TGTGCCAGCGACCAGGGAGGGAACACTGAAGCTTTCTTT. It translates to CASDQGGNTEAFF. V gene TRBV2 combines with J gene TRBJ1-1, with D possibly matching TRBD1 (5 bases). CDR3 size: 13 residues. V shed 8 bases and J shed 1 base, with 11 bases lying between them. From germline, CDR1 is SNHLY and CDR2 FYNNEI.

As regards this clonotype: A much bigger clone sits one base away, suggesting this may be a read error. The CDR3 region has the DNA TGTGCCTGCAGACCCGGGACAGATGGAAACACCATATATTTT. Protein product: CACRPGTDGNTIYF. V is TRBV6-1 and J is TRBJ1-3, with TRBD1 matching 7 bases. Germline V gene lookup returns CDR1 MNHNS and CDR2 SASEGT. This CDR3 is 14 amino acids long.

This clonotype has ten or more counts. The chain joins TRBV12-3 or TRBV12-4 to TRBJ1-2, with D possibly being TRBD1 (6 bases). The ends were cut back, 5 bases at V and 4 bases at J, with 20 bases in the middle. CDR3 length equals 16 residues. The CDR3 nucleotides are TGTGCCAGCAGTGAACAGGGTCCAAGCACGGCCTATGGCTACACCTTC. The encoded protein is CASSEQGPSTAYGYTF.

The chain is built from TRBV28 and TRBJ2-7; D might be TRBD2 (5 bases). The V end was cut by 5 bases, the J end by 2 bases, with 13 bases between. The germline CDR1 and CDR2 sequences are MDHEN and SYDVKM. CDR3 length equals 14 residues. The CDR3 protein is CASSRPGETYEQYF. The DNA for the CDR3 is TGTGCCAGCAGTCGACCTGGGGAGACCTACGAGCAGTACTTC.